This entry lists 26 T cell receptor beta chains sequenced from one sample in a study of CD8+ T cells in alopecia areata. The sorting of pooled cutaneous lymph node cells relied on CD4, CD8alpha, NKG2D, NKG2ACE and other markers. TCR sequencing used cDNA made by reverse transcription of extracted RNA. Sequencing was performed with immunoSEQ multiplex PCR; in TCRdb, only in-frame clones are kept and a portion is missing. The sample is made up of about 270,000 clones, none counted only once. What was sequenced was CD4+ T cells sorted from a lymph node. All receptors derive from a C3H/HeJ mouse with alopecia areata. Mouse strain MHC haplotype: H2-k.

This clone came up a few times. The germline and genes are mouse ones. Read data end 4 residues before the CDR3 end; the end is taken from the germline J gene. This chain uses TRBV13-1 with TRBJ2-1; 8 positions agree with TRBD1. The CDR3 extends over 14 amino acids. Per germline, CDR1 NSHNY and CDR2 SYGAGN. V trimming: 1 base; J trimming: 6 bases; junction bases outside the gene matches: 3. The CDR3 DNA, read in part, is TGTGCCAGCAGTGATCTGGACAGGGTTGCT. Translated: CASSDLDRVA. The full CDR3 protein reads CASSDLDRVAEQFF.

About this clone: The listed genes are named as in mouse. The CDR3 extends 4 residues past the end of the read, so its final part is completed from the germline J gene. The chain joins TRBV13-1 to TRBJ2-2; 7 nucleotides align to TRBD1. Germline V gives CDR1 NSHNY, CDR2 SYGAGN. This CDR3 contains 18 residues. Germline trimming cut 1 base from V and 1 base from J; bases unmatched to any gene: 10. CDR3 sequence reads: CASSDPPDRAGNTGQLYF. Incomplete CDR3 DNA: TGTGCCAGCAGTGATCCCCCCGACAGGGCGGGAAACACCGGG.

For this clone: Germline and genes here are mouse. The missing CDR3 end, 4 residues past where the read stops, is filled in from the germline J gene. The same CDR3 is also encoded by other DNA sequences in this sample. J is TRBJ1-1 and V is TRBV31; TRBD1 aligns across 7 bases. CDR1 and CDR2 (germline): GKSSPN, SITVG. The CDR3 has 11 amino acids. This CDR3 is CAWSRQGEVFF. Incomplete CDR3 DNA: TGTGCCTGGAGTCGACAGGGA. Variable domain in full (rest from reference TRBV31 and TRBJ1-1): AQTIHQWPVAEIKAVGSPLSLGCTIKGKSSPNLYWYWQATGGTLQQLFYSITVGQVESVVQLNLSASRPKDDQFILSTEKLLLSHSGFYLCAWSRQGEVFFGKGTRLTVV.

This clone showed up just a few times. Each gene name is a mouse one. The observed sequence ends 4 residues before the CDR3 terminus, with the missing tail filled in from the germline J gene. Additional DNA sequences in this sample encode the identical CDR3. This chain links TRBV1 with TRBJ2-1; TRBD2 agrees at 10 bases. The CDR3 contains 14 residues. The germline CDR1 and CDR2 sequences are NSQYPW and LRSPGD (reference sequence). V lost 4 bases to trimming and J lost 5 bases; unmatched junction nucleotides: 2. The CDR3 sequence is CTCSGTGGDAEQFF. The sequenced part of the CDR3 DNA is TGCACCTGCAGTGGGACTGGGGGTGATGCT.

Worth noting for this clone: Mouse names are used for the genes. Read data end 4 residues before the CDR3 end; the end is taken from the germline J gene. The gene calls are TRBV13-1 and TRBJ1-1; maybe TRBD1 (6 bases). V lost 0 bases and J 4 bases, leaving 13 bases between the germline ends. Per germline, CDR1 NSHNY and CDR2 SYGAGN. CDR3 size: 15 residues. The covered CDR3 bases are TGTGCCAGCAGTGATGCCCAGGGGAGGGGCACA. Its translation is CASSDAQGRGT. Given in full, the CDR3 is CASSDAQGRGTEVFF.

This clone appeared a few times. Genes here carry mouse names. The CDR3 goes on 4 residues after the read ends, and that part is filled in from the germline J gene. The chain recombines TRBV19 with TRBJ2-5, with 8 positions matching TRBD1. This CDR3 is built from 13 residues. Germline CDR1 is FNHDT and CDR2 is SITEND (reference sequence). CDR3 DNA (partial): TGTGCCAGCAGTATGGACAGGGAAGAC. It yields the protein CASSMDRED. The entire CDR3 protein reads CASSMDREDTQYF.

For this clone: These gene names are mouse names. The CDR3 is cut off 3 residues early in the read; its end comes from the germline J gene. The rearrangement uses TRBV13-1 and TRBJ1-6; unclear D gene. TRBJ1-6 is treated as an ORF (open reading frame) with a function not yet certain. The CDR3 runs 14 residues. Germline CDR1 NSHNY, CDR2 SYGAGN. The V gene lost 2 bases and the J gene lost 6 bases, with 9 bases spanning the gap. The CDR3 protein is CASSDRWGNSPLYF. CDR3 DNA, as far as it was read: TGTGCCAGCAGTGACAGGTGGGGTAATTCGCCC.

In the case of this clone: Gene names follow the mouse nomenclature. The CDR3 bases that were read are TGTGCCAGCAGTGGACAAGAAAACACCGGG. It specifies CASSGQENTG. The whole CDR3 region reads CASSGQENTGQLYF. The rearrangement joins TRBV13-1 to TRBJ2-2; D is undetermined. The CDR3 is cut off 4 residues early in the read; its end comes from the germline J gene. There are 14 residues in the CDR3. V gave up 3 bases and J gave up 1 base, with 7 bases separating them. Germline CDR1 reads NSHNY; CDR2 reads SYGAGN.

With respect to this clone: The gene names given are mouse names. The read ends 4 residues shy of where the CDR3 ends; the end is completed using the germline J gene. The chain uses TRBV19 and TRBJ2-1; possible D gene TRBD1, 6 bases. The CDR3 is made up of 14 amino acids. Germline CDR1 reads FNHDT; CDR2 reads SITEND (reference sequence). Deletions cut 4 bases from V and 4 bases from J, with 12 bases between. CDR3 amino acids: CASSLRGGYAEQFF. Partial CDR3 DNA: TGTGCCAGCAGTCTCAGGGGTGGGTATGCT. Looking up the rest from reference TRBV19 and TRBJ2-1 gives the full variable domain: GGIITQTPKFLIGQEGQKLTLKCQQNFNHDTMYWYRQDSGKGLRLIYYSITENDLQKGDLSEGYDASREKKSSFSLTVTSAQKNEMAVFLCASSLRGGYAEQFFGPGTRLTVL.

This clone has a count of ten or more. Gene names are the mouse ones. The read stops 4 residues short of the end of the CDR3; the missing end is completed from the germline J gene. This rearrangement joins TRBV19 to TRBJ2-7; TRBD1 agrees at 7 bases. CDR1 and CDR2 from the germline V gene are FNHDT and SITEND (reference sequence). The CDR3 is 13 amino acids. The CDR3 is CASTPRDRYEQYF. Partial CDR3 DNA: TGTGCCAGCACTCCCCGGGACAGATAT.

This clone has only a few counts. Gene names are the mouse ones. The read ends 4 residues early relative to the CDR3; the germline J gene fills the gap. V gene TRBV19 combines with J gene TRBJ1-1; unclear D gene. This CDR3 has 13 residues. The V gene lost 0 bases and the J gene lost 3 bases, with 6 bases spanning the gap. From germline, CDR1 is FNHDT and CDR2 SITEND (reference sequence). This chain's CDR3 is CASSIARDTEVFF. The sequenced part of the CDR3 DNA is TGTGCCAGCAGTATAGCTAGGGACACA.

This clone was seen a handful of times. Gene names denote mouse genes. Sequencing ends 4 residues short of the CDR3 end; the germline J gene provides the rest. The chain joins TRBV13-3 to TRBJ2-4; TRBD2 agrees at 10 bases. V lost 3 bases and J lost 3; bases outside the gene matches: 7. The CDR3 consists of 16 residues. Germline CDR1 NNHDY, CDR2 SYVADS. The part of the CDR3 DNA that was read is TGTGCCAGCAGTGCTCTCTGGGGGGGCCAACAAAAC. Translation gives CASSALWGGQQN. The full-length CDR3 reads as CASSALWGGQQNTLYF.

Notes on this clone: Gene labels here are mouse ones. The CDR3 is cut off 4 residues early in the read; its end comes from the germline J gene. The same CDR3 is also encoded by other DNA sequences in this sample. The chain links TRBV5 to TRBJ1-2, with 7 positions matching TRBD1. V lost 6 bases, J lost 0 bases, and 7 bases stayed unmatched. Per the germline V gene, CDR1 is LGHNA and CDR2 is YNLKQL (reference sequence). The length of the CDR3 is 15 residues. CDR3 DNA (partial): TGTGCCAGCAGTCCATCCGGGACAGCAAACTCC. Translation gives CASSPSGTANS. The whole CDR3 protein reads CASSPSGTANSDYTF.

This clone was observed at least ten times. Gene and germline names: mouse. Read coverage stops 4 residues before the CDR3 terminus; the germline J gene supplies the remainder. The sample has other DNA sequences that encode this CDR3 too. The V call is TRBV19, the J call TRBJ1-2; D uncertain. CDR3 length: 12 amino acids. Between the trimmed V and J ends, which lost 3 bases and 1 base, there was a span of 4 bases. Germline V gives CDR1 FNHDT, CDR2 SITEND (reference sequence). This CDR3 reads CASSKGNSDYTF. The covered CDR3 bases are TGTGCCAGCAGTAAGGGAAACTCC.

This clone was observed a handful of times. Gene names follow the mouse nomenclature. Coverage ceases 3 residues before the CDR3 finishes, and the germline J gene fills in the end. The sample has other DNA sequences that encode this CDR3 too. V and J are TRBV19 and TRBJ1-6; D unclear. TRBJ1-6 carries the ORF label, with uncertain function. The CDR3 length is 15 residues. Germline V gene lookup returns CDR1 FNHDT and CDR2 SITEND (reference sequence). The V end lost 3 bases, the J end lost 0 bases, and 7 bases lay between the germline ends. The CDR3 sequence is CASSRTNSYNSPLYF. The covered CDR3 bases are TGTGCCAGCAGTAGAACAAATTCCTATAATTCGCCC.

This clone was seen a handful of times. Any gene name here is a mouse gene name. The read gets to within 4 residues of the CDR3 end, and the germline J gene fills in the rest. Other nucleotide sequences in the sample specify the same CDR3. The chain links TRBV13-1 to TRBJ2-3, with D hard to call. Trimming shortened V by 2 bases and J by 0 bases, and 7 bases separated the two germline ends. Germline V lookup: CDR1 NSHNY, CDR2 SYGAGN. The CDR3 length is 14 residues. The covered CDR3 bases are TGTGCCAGCAGTGAAGACAATAGTGCAGAA. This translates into CASSEDNSAE. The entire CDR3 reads CASSEDNSAETLYF.

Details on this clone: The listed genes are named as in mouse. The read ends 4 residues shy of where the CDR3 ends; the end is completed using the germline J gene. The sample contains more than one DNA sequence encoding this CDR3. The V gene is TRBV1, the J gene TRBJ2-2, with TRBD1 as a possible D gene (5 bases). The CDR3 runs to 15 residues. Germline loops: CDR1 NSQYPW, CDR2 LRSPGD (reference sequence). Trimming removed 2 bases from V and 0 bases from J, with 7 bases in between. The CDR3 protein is CTCSAQGTNTGQLYF. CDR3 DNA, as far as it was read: TGCACCTGCAGTGCACAGGGTACAAACACCGGG.

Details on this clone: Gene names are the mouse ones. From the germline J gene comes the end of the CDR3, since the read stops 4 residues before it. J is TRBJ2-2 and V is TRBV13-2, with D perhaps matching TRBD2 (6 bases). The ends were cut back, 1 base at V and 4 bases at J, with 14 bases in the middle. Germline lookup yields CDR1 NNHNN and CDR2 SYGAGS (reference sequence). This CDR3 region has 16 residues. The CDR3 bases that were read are TGTGCCAGCGGTGATCCTGGGGAGGGAGGCACCGGG. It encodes CASGDPGEGGTG. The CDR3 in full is CASGDPGEGGTGQLYF.

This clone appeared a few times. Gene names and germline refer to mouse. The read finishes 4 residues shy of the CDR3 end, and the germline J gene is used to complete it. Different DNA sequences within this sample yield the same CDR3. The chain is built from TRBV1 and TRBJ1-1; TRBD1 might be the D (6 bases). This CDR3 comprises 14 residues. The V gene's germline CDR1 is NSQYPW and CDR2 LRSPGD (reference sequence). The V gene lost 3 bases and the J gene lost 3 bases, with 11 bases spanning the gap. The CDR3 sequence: CTCSATGRDTEVFF. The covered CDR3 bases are TGCACCTGCAGTGCTACAGGGAGGGACACA.

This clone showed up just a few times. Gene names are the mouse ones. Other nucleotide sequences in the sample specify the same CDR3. CDR3 region: CASSPGGAETLYF. CDR3 DNA, as far as it was read: TGTGCCAGCAGTCCGGGGGGCGCAGAA. The V call is TRBV13-1, the J call TRBJ2-3; D is possibly TRBD2 (7 bases). The read ends 4 residues early relative to the CDR3; the germline J gene fills the gap. The CDR3 spans 13 residues. Trimming removed 4 bases from V and 3 bases from J, with 9 bases in between. CDR1 is NSHNY, CDR2 SYGAGN, per germline.

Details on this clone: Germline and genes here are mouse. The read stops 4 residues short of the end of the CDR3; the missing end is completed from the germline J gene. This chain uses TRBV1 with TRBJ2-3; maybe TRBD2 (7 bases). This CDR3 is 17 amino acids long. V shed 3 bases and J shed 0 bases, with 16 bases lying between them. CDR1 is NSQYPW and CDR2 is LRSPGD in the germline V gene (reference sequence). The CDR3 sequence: CTCSAGLGASSAETLYF. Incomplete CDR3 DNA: TGCACCTGCAGTGCGGGGCTGGGGGCGTCTAGTGCAGAA.

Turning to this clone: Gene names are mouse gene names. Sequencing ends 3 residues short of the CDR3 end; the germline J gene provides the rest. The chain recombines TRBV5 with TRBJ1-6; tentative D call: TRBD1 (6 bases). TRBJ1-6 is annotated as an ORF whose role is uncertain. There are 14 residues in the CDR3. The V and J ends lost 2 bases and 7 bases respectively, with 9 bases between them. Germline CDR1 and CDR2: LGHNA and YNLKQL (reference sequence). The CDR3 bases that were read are TGTGCCAGCAGCCAAAGGACAGAAAATTCGCCC. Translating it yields CASSQRTENSP. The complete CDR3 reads CASSQRTENSPLYF.

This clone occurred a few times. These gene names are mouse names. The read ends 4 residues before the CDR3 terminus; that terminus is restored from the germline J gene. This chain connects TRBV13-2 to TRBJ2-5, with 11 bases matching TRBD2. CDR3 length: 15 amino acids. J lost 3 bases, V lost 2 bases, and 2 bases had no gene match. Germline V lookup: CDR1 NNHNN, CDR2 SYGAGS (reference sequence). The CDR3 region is CASGERLGGQDTQYF. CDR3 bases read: TGTGCCAGCGGTGAGAGACTGGGGGGGCAAGAC.

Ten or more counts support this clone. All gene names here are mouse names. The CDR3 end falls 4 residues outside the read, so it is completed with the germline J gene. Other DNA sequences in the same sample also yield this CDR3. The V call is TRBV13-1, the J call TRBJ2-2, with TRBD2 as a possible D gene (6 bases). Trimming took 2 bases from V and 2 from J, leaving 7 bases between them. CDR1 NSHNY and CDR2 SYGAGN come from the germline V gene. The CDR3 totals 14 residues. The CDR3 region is CASSDGGNTGQLYF. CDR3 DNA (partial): TGTGCCAGCAGTGACGGGGGGAACACCGGG.

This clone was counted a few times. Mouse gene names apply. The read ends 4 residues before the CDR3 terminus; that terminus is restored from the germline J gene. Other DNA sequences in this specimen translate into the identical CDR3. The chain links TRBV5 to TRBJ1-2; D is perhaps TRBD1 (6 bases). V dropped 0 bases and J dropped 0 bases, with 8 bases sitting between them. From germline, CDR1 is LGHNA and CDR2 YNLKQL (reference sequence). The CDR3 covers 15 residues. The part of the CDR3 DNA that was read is TGTGCCAGCAGCCAAGACGGGGGGCCAAACTCC. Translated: CASSQDGGPNS. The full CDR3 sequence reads CASSQDGGPNSDYTF.

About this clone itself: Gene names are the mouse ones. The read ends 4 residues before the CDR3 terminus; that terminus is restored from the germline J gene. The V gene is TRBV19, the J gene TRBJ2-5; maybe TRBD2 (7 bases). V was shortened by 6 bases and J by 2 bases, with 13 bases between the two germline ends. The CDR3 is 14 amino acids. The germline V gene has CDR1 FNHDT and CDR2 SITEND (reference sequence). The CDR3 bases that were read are TGTGCCAGCACCCTTAGGGGGGGCCAAGAC. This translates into CASTLRGGQD. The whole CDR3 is CASTLRGGQDTQYF.